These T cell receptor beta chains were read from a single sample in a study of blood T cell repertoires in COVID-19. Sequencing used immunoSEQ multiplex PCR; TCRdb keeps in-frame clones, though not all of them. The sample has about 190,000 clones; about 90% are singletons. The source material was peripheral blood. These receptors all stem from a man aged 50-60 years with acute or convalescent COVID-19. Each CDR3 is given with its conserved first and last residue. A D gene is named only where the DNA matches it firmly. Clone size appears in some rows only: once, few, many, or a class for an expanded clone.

cdr3_nt: TGTGCCAGCAGCCGAGGGGGTTCCCAAGAGACCCAGTACTTC
cdr3_aa: CASSRGGSQETQYF
v_call: TRBV7-3
j_call: TRBJ2-5
d_call: .
cdr3_length: 14
clone_size: .

cdr3_nt: TGCGCCAGCGGAGGGGCGGCCTCCTACGAGCAGTACTTC
cdr3_aa: CASGGAASYEQYF
v_call: TRBV10-2
j_call: TRBJ2-7
d_call: .
cdr3_length: 13
clone_size: .

cdr3_nt: TGTGCCAGCAGCTTAGTAAGCTCTCCCACAGATACGCAGTATTTT
cdr3_aa: CASSLVSSPTDTQYF
v_call: TRBV7-2
j_call: TRBJ2-3
d_call: .
cdr3_length: 15
clone_size: .

cdr3_nt: TGTGCCAGCAGCTTTCAGGACTCCACCGAGGAGGAGCAGTTCTTC
cdr3_aa: CASSFQDSTEEEQFF
v_call: TRBV7-2
j_call: TRBJ2-1
d_call: .
cdr3_length: 15
clone_size: few

cdr3_nt: TGTGCCAGCAGTTCCACCGGGACATACCACAATGAGCAGTTCTTC
cdr3_aa: CASSSTGTYHNEQFF
v_call: TRBV7-3
j_call: TRBJ2-1
d_call: .
cdr3_length: 15
clone_size: .

cdr3_nt: TGTGCCAGTAGTAGGACTAGCGACTACGAGCAGTACTTC
cdr3_aa: CASSRTSDYEQYF
v_call: TRBV19
j_call: TRBJ2-7
d_call: TRBD2
cdr3_length: 13
clone_size: .

cdr3_nt: TGTGCCAGCAGTTTATCTCCGCGGGACAGCCCACCATCACCCCTCCACTTT
cdr3_aa: CASSLSPRDSPPSPLHF
v_call: TRBV27
j_call: TRBJ1-6
d_call: TRBD1
cdr3_length: 17
clone_size: .

cdr3_nt: TGTGCCAGCAGCTTAGAGGGCGGAAACACCGGGGAGCTGTTTTTT
cdr3_aa: CASSLEGGNTGELFF
v_call: TRBV7-3
j_call: TRBJ2-2
d_call: .
cdr3_length: 15
clone_size: .

cdr3_nt: TGTGCCAGCAGTTCTCCGGGACTAGGCACAGATACGCAGTATTTT
cdr3_aa: CASSSPGLGTDTQYF
v_call: TRBV5-6
j_call: TRBJ2-3
d_call: TRBD2
cdr3_length: 15
clone_size: .

cdr3_nt: TGTGCCAGCAGTGATGTAGCGGGGGGGCACAATGAGCAGTTCTTC
cdr3_aa: CASSDVAGGHNEQFF
v_call: TRBV2
j_call: TRBJ2-1
d_call: TRBD2
cdr3_length: 15
clone_size: .

cdr3_nt: TGTGCCAGCAGCCTGACAGGCACTGAAGCTTTCTTT
cdr3_aa: CASSLTGTEAFF
v_call: TRBV28
j_call: TRBJ1-1
d_call: .
cdr3_length: 12
clone_size: .